Below are 23 T cell receptor beta chains sequenced from a single sample in a study of somatic mutations in cytotoxic T cells in rheumatoid arthritis. This table comes from immunoSEQ multiplex PCR, and its TCRdb copy is limited to in-frame clones, with some not included. This table holds 15,000 to 20,000 clones, 73% found once. The specimen was CD8+ T cells sorted from blood. These receptor sequences come from a woman between 55 and 75 years old in good health.

The chain is built from TRBV5-6 and TRBJ2-7; D perhaps matches TRBD1 (5 bases). Trimming left V 4 bases short and J 4 bases short, with 9 bases between. CDR1 and CDR2 from the germline V gene are SGHDT and YYEEEE. This CDR3 is built from 12 residues. CDR3 loop: CASSMTEYEQYF. The CDR3 DNA reads as TGTGCCAGCAGCATGACAGAGTACGAGCAGTACTTC.

V and J are TRBV9 and TRBJ1-1; TRBD1 might be the D (6 bases). CDR3 length equals 14 residues. The germline V gene has CDR1 SGDLS and CDR2 YYNGEE. Between the trimmed V and J ends, which lost 4 bases and 5 bases, there was a span of 15 bases. The CDR3 bases are TGTGCCAGCAGCCAGGGAGGGGGAGGAACTGAAGCTTTCTTT. Translated, it gives CASSQGGGGTEAFF.

This clone was detected only a few times. The chain joins TRBV27 to TRBJ1-1; D gene ambiguous. Germline V gene sequence: CDR1 MNHEY, CDR2 SMNVEV (reference sequence). V was trimmed by 5 bases and J by 4 bases, leaving 20 bases between them. The CDR3 runs 16 residues. The CDR3: CASSPNSGGFGTEAFF. The CDR3 nucleotides read TGTGCCAGCAGTCCGAATTCGGGAGGATTCGGCACTGAAGCTTTCTTT.

The V call is TRBV4-2, the J call TRBJ1-2, with 7 nucleotides matching TRBD1. The CDR3 loop spans 15 amino acids. Germline CDR1 reads LGHNA; CDR2 reads YNFKEQ. Trimming removed 1 base from V and 7 bases from J; junction bases left unmatched: 9. For the CDR3, the DNA is TGTGCCAGCAGCCAAGCCAGGGCCCGACAGGGTGGCTACACCTTC. Translating it yields CASSQARARQGGYTF.

The chain carries TRBV6-5 and TRBJ1-2; 7 positions agree with TRBD1. Unmatched junction bases numbered 8, after V lost 6 bases and J lost 4 bases. The CDR3 loop spans 14 amino acids. Germline V lookup: CDR1 MNHEY, CDR2 SVGAGI. The CDR3 bases are TGTGCCAGCAGGGCGACAGGGATCCGCTATGGCTACACCTTC. This translates into CASRATGIRYGYTF.

The chain links TRBV7-6 to TRBJ2-7; D not certain. CDR1 SGHVS and CDR2 FNYEAQ come from the germline V gene. V lost 2 bases, J lost 5 bases, and 10 bases lay in between. The CDR3 consists of 13 residues. The CDR3 coding sequence is TGTGCCAGCAGCTTATTGGCCCGGGACGAGCAGTACTTC. Translation: CASSLLARDEQYF. The full variable domain, rest sourced from reference TRBV7-6 and TRBJ2-7, is GAGVSQSPRYKVTKRGQDVALRCDPISGHVSLYWYRQALGQGPEFLTYFNYEAQQDKSGLPNDRFSAERPEGSISTLTIQRTEQRDSAMYRCASSLLARDEQYFGPGTRLTVT.

The genes are TRBV10-3 and TRBJ2-7; 9 nucleotides agree with TRBD1. The V gene end was trimmed by 3 bases and the J gene end by 4 bases; junction bases not matched to a gene: 7. Per the germline V gene, CDR1 is ENHRY and CDR2 is SYGVKD. The CDR3 totals 15 residues. For the CDR3, the DNA is TGTGCCATCAGTGAATTTACAGGGGGCGCGTACGAGCAGTACTTC. This translates into CAISEFTGGAYEQYF.

Note on this clone: The sample holds other DNA sequences that translate to the same CDR3. V usage is TRBV13 and J usage is TRBJ2-7, with a possible D match to TRBD2 (5 bases). The CDR3 consists of 15 residues. Germline V gene lookup returns CDR1 PRHDT and CDR2 FYEKMQ (reference sequence). With 9 bases removed from V and 4 bases from J, the gap between germline ends came to 22 bases. CDR3 region: CASSPRGRGVYEQYF. The DNA of the CDR3 is TGTGCCAGTAGCCCCCGAGGACGGGGTGTTTACGAGCAGTACTTC.

The chain has TRBV12-5 and TRBJ1-2; D gene uncertain. CDR3 length equals 14 residues. The V end was cut by 3 bases, the J end by 0 bases, with 8 bases between. Germline CDR1 and CDR2: LGHNT and FRNRAP. This CDR3 is CASGFPPSNYGYTF. The CDR3 nucleotides are TGTGCTAGTGGTTTTCCCCCGTCTAACTATGGCTACACCTTC.

The chain is built from TRBV4-1 and TRBJ2-2; 9 bases agree with TRBD2. The CDR3 is 19 residues long. Germline CDR1 MGHRA, CDR2 YSYEKL. J gave up 5 bases and V 0 bases, and 13 bases lay outside the gene matches. In nucleotides, the CDR3 is TGCGCCAGCAGCCAAGAAGGAGGTTGGGTAGCGGGAGATACCGGGGAGCTGTTTTTT. Protein: CASSQEGGWVAGDTGELFF.

The V call is TRBV4-1, the J call TRBJ2-1; TRBD2 matches 11 bases. The CDR3 consists of 15 residues. Germline-derived CDR1 and CDR2 are MGHRA and YSYEKL. The junction had 5 bases not matched to a gene; V was cut back by 1 base and J by 9 bases. The CDR3 DNA sequence: TGCGCCAGCAGCCAAGGACTAGCGGGATTGGGTGAGCAGTTCTTC. Translating gives CASSQGLAGLGEQFF.

The table lists this clone with a count of one. The V call is TRBV4-1, the J call TRBJ2-7; D not certain. The CDR3 extends over 14 amino acids. In germline, CDR1 is MGHRA, CDR2 YSYEKL. The V gene lost 4 bases and the J gene lost 2 bases, with 12 bases spanning the gap. CDR3 region: CASSPGVSPYEQYF. In nucleotides, the CDR3 is TGCGCCAGCAGCCCTGGGGTGTCTCCCTACGAGCAGTACTTC.

Written as DNA, the CDR3 is TGTGCCAGCAGTGAAGGGTCGGCAGGGGGCTATAATGAAAAACTGTTTTTT. As protein: CASSEGSAGGYNEKLFF. The chain couples TRBV2 to TRBJ1-4; 8 nucleotides line up with TRBD1. CDR1 and CDR2 (germline): SNHLY, FYNNEI. With V trimmed by 1 base and J by 4 bases, 8 bases remained unmatched. CDR3 length equals 17 residues.

In its sample, this clone was seen a few times. The V gene is TRBV5-8, the J gene TRBJ2-7, with D possibly being TRBD2 (6 bases). Trimming took 3 bases from V and 0 from J, leaving 16 bases between them. Per the germline V gene, CDR1 is SGHTS and CDR2 is YDEGEE. The CDR3 is 16 amino acids. This CDR3 reads CASSYLVTSSSYEQYF. DNA of the CDR3: TGTGCCAGCAGCTACTTGGTGACTAGTTCCTCCTACGAGCAGTACTTC.

V and J are TRBV6-5 and TRBJ1-5; D call uncertain. Germline V lookup: CDR1 MNHEY, CDR2 SVGAGI. The CDR3 loop spans 13 amino acids. V was cut by 0 bases and J by 7 bases, with 7 bases left in between. The CDR3 here is CASSYSSLQPQHF. The CDR3 coding sequence is TGTGCCAGCAGTTACTCGTCCTTGCAGCCCCAGCATTTT.

This chain links TRBV10-2 with TRBJ2-1, with D possibly TRBD2 on 7 matching bases. Deletions cut 10 bases from V and 5 bases from J, with 15 bases between. The CDR3 is 13 residues long. Germline V gene lookup returns CDR1 WSHSY and CDR2 SAAADI. The CDR3 coding sequence is TGCGCCACTCAGGGGAGGGGAGACAATGAGCAGTTCTTC. This translates into CATQGRGDNEQFF.

This clone is labeled as medium-sized. The rearrangement uses TRBV19 and TRBJ1-2; 7 nucleotides match TRBD1. In germline, CDR1 is LNHDA, CDR2 SQIVND (reference sequence). This CDR3 comprises 14 residues. With 3 bases clipped from V and 7 bases from J, the junction kept 8 bases outside the gene matches. This CDR3 is CASSMGTVIGGYTF. As DNA, the CDR3 is TGTGCCAGTAGTATGGGGACAGTGATAGGTGGCTACACCTTC.

The gene calls are TRBV11-2 and TRBJ1-1, with unresolved D. Germline V gene data show CDR1 as SGHAT and CDR2 as FQNNGV. V was trimmed by 3 bases and J by 3 bases, leaving 8 bases between them. CDR3 length: 13 amino acids. The CDR3 sequence is CASSFGGYTEAFF. The CDR3 DNA reads TGTGCCAGCAGCTTTGGAGGGTACACTGAAGCTTTCTTT.

CDR3 nucleotide sequence: TGCGCCAGCAGCCAATGGGTGGGGGAGGGGGAAAAACTGTTTTTT. Translation gives CASSQWVGEGEKLFF. The chain carries TRBV4-1 and TRBJ1-4, with D perhaps TRBD1 (5 bases). Germline CDR1 is MGHRA and CDR2 is YSYEKL. The CDR3 covers 15 residues. V was pared by 2 bases and J by 8 bases, with 15 bases between.

The chain couples TRBV11-1 to TRBJ1-3; D not resolved. The germline V and J ends were trimmed by 0 bases and 3 bases, with 9 bases remaining between them. Germline V gene sequence: CDR1 SGHAT, CDR2 FQDESV (reference sequence). This CDR3 comprises 15 residues. The CDR3, as DNA: TGTGCCAGCAGCTTAGCGGGCCTCCTTGGAAACACCATATATTTT. This gives the protein CASSLAGLLGNTIYF. The full variable domain, its missing parts supplied by reference TRBV11-1 and TRBJ1-3, is EAEVAQSPRYKITEKSQAVAFWCDPISGHATLYWYRQILGQGPELLVQFQDESVVDDSQLPKDRFSAERLKGVDSTLKIQPAELGDSAMYLCASSLAGLLGNTIYFGEGSWLTVV.

In this sample, this clone turned up a few times. The genes are TRBV27 and TRBJ1-6; possibly TRBD1 for D (5 bases). The CDR3 contains 15 residues. The germline gives CDR1 MNHEY, CDR2 SMNVEV (reference sequence). V lost 7 bases and J 1 base, leaving 11 bases between the germline ends. The CDR3 coding sequence is TGTGCCAGCACCCCAGGGAGTTCCTATAATTCACCCCTCCACTTT. It codes for CASTPGSSYNSPLHF.

This clone was detected only a few times. The chain links TRBV29-1 to TRBJ2-3; TRBD2 agrees at 8 bases. V gave up 4 bases and J gave up 4 bases; unmatched junction bases: 7. From germline, CDR1 is SQVTM and CDR2 ANQGSEA. This CDR3 is built from 14 residues. CDR3 protein: CSVAPAGESDTQYF. The DNA of the CDR3 is TGCAGCGTTGCACCAGCGGGAGAGTCAGATACGCAGTATTTT.

The rearrangement joins TRBV6-5 to TRBJ1-5, with TRBD1 matching 7 bases. The CDR3 spans 15 residues. Germline V gives CDR1 MNHEY, CDR2 SVGAGI. The junction had 3 bases not matched to a gene; V was cut back by 0 bases and J by 4 bases. CDR3 sequence: CASSYSGGQNQPQHF. The CDR3 DNA is TGTGCCAGCAGTTACTCGGGGGGACAGAATCAGCCCCAGCATTTT.